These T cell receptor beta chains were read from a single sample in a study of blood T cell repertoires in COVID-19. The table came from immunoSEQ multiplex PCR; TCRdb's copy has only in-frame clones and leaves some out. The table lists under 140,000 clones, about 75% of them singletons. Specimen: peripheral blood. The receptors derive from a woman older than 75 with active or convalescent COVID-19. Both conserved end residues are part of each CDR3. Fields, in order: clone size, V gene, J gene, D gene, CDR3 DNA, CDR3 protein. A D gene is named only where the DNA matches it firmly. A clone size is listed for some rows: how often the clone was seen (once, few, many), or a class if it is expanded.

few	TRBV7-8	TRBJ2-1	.	TGTGCCAGCAGCTTAGCGTATGTCGGGAGAAGGAATGAGCAGTTCTTC	CASSLAYVGRRNEQFF
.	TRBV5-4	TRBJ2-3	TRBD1	TGTGCCAGCAGCCCCAAAGGTAGGGGACAGCGAGCCCTGCATGATACGCAGTATTTT	CASSPKGRGQRALHDTQYF
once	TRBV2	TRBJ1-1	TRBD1	TGTGCCAGCAGATCCGACAGGGGCTCCGGTGAAGCTTTCTTT	CASRSDRGSGEAFF
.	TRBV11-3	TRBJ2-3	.	TGTGCCAGCAGCTTAGAGGGGCGTAACGTGCAGTATTTT	CASSLEGRNVQYF
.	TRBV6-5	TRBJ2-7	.	TGTGCCAGCAGTTATCCGGGACTGAGCTACGAGCAGTACTTC	CASSYPGLSYEQYF
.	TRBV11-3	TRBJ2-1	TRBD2	TGTGCCAGCAGCAAGTTCAGCGGGAGGGCCGGTGAGCAGTTCTTC	CASSKFSGRAGEQFF
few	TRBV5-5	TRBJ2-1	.	TGTGCCAGCAGCTTGGGGGTAGCGCGTGGAGAGCAGTTCTTC	CASSLGVARGEQFF
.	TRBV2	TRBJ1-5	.	TGTGCCAGCAGACTTAGATGGGGACACCCCCAGCATTTT	CASRLRWGHPQHF
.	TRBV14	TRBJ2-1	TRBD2	TGTGCCAGCAGCGGGACTAGCGGGCTTAATGAGCAGTTCTTC	CASSGTSGLNEQFF
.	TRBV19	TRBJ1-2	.	TGTGCCAGCAGGGGAGTTTTCCCCTATGGCTACACCTTC	CASRGVFPYGYTF
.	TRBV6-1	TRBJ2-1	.	TGTGCCAGCAGTGAGCCGGGACAACCCTACAATGAGCAGTTCTTC	CASSEPGQPYNEQFF
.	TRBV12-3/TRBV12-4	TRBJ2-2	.	TGTGCCAGCCGGCGGGGCGGGGAGCTGTTTTTT	CASRRGGELFF
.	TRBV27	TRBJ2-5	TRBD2	TGTGCCAGCAGTTTTGGGACTAGCGGGCAAGAGACCCAGTACTTC	CASSFGTSGQETQYF
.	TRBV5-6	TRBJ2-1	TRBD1	TGTGCCAGCAGCTTTGGGGACAGGATATACAATGAGCAGTTCTTC	CASSFGDRIYNEQFF
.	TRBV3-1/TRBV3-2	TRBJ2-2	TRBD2	TGTGCCAGCAGCCAAGGACCCCTCGGCCGGGACTATTACACCGGGGAGCTGTTTTTT	CASSQGPLGRDYYTGELFF
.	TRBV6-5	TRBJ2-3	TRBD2	TGTGCCAGCAGGGCTAGCGGGGGCACAGATACGCAGTATTTT	CASRASGGTDTQYF
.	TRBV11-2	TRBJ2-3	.	TGTGCCAGCAGCCTAGGGGTTGGCGGGCGCACAGATACGCAGTATTTT	CASSLGVGGRTDTQYF
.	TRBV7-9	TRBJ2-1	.	TGTGCCAGCACTAACCGAAACGACGGGATTTACAATGAGCAGTTCTTC	CASTNRNDGIYNEQFF
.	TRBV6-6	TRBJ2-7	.	TGTGCCAGCACCCAAAATTCAGGGGAACAGTACTTC	CASTQNSGEQYF
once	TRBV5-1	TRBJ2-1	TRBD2	TGCGCCAGCAGCTTGACTAGCGGGAGTAATGAGCAGTTCTTC	CASSLTSGSNEQFF
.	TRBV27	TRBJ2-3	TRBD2	TGTGCCAGCAGTTTCTATAGCGGGAGAGGTTCAGATACGCAGTATTTT	CASSFYSGRGSDTQYF
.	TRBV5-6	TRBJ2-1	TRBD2	TGTGCCAGCAGCCGCAGCGGGAGGGCCACATTTGATGAGCAGTTCTTC	CASSRSGRATFDEQFF
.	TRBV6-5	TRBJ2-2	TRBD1	TGTGCCAGCAGTTACTCGCAGGGGGCGCCCGGAGAGCTGTTTTTT	CASSYSQGAPGELFF
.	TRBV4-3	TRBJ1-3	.	TGCGCCAGCAGCCAAGATTTCATCCCATCAAACACCATATATTTT	CASSQDFIPSNTIYF
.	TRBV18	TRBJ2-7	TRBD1	TGTGCCAGCTCACAGGGGGCCGGAGGAGAGCAGTACTTC	CASSQGAGGEQYF
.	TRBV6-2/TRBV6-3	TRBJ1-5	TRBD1	TGTGCCAGCAGTTACTACGGACAGGGCGGTCAGCCCCAGCATTTT	CASSYYGQGGQPQHF
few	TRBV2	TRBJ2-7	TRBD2	TGTGCCAGCAGTGAGACTAGCGGGTATGCCTACGAGCAGTACTTC	CASSETSGYAYEQYF
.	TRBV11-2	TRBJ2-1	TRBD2	TGTGCCAGCAGCTCGTCTAGCGGGAGGTCCTACAATGAGCAGTTCTTC	CASSSSSGRSYNEQFF
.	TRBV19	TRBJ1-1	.	TGTGCCAGTCTCGACCGACACCCTACGACTGAAGCTTTCTTT	CASLDRHPTTEAFF
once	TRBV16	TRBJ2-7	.	TGTGCCAGCAGCCAATTTTCCCTGCCTTCTAGCGAGCAGTACTTC	CASSQFSLPSSEQYF
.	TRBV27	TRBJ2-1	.	TGTGCCAGCACCTATATAGGACAGACGGGCAATGAGCAGTTCTTC	CASTYIGQTGNEQFF
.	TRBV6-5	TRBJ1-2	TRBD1	TGTGCCAGCAGATCGACAGGGAACTATGGCTACACCTTC	CASRSTGNYGYTF
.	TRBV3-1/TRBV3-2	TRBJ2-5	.	TGTGCCAGCAGCCAAGATCTGGGCAGGGTGGGGGAGACCCAGTACTTC	CASSQDLGRVGETQYF
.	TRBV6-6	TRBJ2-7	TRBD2	TGTGCCAGCAGTTACTCTGGACTAGCGCCCACCTACGAGCAGTACTTC	CASSYSGLAPTYEQYF
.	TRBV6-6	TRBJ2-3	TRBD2	TGTGCCAGCAGCACTCTACTAGCGGGAGTTTCAGATACGCAGTATTTT	CASSTLLAGVSDTQYF
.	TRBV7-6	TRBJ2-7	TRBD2	TGTGCCAGCAGCTTTGGGACTAGCGGTTACGAGCAGTACTTC	CASSFGTSGYEQYF
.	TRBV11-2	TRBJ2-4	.	TGTGCCAGCAGCTTATTGGGGGGGGCGGGCATTCAGTACTTC	CASSLLGGAGIQYF